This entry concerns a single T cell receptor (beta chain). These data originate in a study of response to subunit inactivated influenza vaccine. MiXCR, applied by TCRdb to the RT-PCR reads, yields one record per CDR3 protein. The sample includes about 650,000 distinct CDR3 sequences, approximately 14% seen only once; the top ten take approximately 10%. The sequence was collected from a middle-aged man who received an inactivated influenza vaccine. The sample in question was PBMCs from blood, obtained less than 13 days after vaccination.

CDR3 protein: CASSVGDRGHIPIYEQYF. CDR3 in DNA: TGTGCCAGCAGTGTCGGGGACAGGGGCCACATCCCCATCTACGAGCAGTACTTC. The rearrangement uses TRBV6-4 and TRBJ2-7, with 10 bases matching TRBD1. The CDR3 runs 18 residues. The V gene end was trimmed by 4 bases and the J gene end by 3 bases; junction bases not matched to a gene: 15. Looked up from germline, CDR1 is MRHNA and CDR2 is SNTAGT.